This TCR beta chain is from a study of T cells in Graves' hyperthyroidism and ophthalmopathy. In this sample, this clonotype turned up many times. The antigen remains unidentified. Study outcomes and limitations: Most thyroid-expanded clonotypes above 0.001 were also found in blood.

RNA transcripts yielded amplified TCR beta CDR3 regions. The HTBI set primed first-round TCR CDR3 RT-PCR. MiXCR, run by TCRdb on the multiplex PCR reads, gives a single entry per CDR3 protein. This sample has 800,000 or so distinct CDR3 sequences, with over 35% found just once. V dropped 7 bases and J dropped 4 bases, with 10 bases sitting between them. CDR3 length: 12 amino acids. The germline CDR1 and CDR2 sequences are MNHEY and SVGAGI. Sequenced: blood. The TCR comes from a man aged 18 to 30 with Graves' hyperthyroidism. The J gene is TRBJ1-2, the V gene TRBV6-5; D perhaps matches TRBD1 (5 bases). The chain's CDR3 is CASKDTGYGYTF. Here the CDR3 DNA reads TGTGCCAGCAAGGACACCGGCTATGGCTACACCTTC.